The present entry profiles one TCR beta chain with its context. In the study's own analysis: Amplification from reference gene primers served as the basis for estimated nucleated cell counts. Data came from immunoSEQ multiplex PCR; TCRdb stores just in-frame clones and leaves some out. The V and J calls and clone size were taken over from that table, and D and trimming were inferred from the DNA. The top ten hold 4% to 5.5% of the sample, which has 75,000 to 100,000 clones, approximately 84% seen once. CDR3 length equals 12 residues. The V end lost 5 bases, the J end lost 4 bases, and 9 bases lay between the germline ends. The source of the sample is a study of blood T cell repertoires in COVID-19. As for the study in general: Material from acute and convalescent COVID-19 was sourced from the United States, Italy and Spain. T cells, B-cell-depleted T cells, or PBMCs provided the cDNA or gDNA that served as material.

The sequenced sample was peripheral blood. V usage is TRBV12-3 or TRBV12-4 and J usage is TRBJ2-7; no firm D call. The source of this sequence is a man aged 55 to 70 with acute or convalescent COVID-19. The CDR3 DNA reads as TGTGCCAGCAGTGTGTCCCCTTACGAGCAGTACTTC. Its translation: CASSVSPYEQYF.